What follows are 10 T cell receptor beta chains derived from one specimen sequenced in a study of blood T cell repertoires in COVID-19. Here immunoSEQ multiplex PCR was the method, and the copy in TCRdb shows in-frame clones only, minus some. The sample shows under 250,000 clones, more than 70% of them seen only once. Sequencing used peripheral blood. These receptors were taken from an elderly man with acute or convalescent COVID-19.

This chain connects TRBV12-3 or TRBV12-4 to TRBJ2-4; 7 bases line up with TRBD2. V gave up 2 bases and J gave up 16 bases; unmatched junction bases: 8. The CDR3 covers 12 residues. This CDR3 reads CASSLLAGVTYF. CDR3 nucleotide sequence: TGTGCCAGCAGTTTACTCGCGGGGGTCACTTACTTC.

The J gene is TRBJ1-4, the V gene TRBV25-1; D is ambiguous. Germline assignment: CDR1 MGHDK and CDR2 SYGVNS. Trimming took 5 bases from V and 11 from J, leaving 12 bases between them. This CDR3 is built from 12 residues. CDR3 sequence (DNA): TGTGCCAGCAGTCCTGAAGCGGGGAAACTGTTTTTT. Its translation: CASSPEAGKLFF.

V and J are TRBV7-9 and TRBJ2-2; 12 bases agree with TRBD2. Germline CDR1 and CDR2: SEHNR and FQNEAQ (reference sequence). The CDR3 consists of 17 residues. The trim removed 5 bases at V and 7 bases at J, leaving 11 bases unmatched. The CDR3 is CASSVGGLAGRYGELFF. The CDR3 DNA reads TGTGCCAGCAGCGTAGGGGGACTAGCGGGCCGGTACGGGGAGCTGTTTTTT.

The chain combines TRBV6-5 with TRBJ1-1; 8 positions match TRBD1. There are 13 residues in the CDR3. The ends lost 5 bases at V and 5 bases at J; junction bases unmatched: 4. CDR1 is MNHEY, CDR2 SVGAGI, per germline. As DNA, the CDR3 is TGTGCCAGCAGTCGGACAGGGTTGACTGAAGCTTTCTTT. It is translated as CASSRTGLTEAFF.

This clone has more than one count but fewer than ten. The chain links TRBV18 to TRBJ2-2, with TRBD2 as a possible D gene (5 bases). Germline V gene data show CDR1 as KGHSH and CDR2 as LQKENI. The V and J ends lost 2 bases and 5 bases respectively, with 9 bases between them. The CDR3 is 14 amino acids. CDR3 sequence reads: CASSPDYFTGELFF. In DNA, the CDR3 is TGTGCCAGCTCACCAGACTATTTTACCGGGGAGCTGTTTTTT. Full variable domain (remainder filled in from reference TRBV18 and TRBJ2-2): NAGVMQNPRHLVRRRGQEARLRCSPMKGHSHVYWYRQLPEEGLKFMVYLQKENIIDESGMPKERFSAEFPKEGPSILRIQQVVRGDSAAYFCASSPDYFTGELFFGEGSRLTVL.

The V call is TRBV5-1, the J call TRBJ2-5, with 8 bases lining up with TRBD2. From germline, CDR1 is SGHRS and CDR2 YFSETQ. CDR3 length: 15 amino acids. V shed 6 bases, J shed 5 bases, and the junction held 12 bases outside the gene matches. CDR3 coding DNA: TGCGCCAGCAACCCGCGGGGGGCCCTTGGGGAGACCCAGTACTTC. Its translation: CASNPRGALGETQYF.

The chain has TRBV5-5 and TRBJ1-4; no definite D call. V shed 0 bases and J shed 0 bases, with 12 bases lying between them. Germline-derived CDR1 and CDR2 are SGHKS and YYEKEE (reference sequence). This CDR3 has 17 residues. CDR3 sequence reads: CASSLAGRQATNEKLFF. The CDR3 coding sequence is TGTGCCAGCAGCTTGGCCGGCAGGCAGGCAACTAATGAAAAACTGTTTTTT.

The chain carries TRBV6-5 and TRBJ1-1, with D possibly TRBD1 on 6 matching bases. Germline V lookup: CDR1 MNHEY, CDR2 SVGAGI. This CDR3 is built from 13 residues. Trimming left V 6 bases short and J 2 bases short, with 10 bases between. Here the CDR3 reads CASSNRANTEAFF. The CDR3 DNA follows: TGTGCCAGCAGCAACAGGGCTAACACTGAAGCTTTCTTT.

The V gene is TRBV28, the J gene TRBJ1-2, with D unresolved. CDR1 is MDHEN, CDR2 SYDVKM, per germline. Trimming left V 5 bases short and J 6 bases short, with 10 bases between. The CDR3 is 12 residues long. CDR3 amino acids: CASSPRLHGYTF. The CDR3 DNA reads TGTGCCAGCAGTCCTCGACTCCATGGCTACACCTTC.

The chain uses TRBV7-2 and TRBJ1-5, with TRBD1 identical over 10 bases. V lost 5 bases and J lost 2; bases outside the gene matches: 6. CDR1 is SGHTA and CDR2 is FQGNSA in the germline V gene. The CDR3 has 16 residues. The CDR3 sequence: CASSLTGGVGNQPQHF. Here the CDR3 DNA reads TGTGCCAGCAGCCTGACAGGGGGCGTAGGCAATCAGCCCCAGCATTTT.